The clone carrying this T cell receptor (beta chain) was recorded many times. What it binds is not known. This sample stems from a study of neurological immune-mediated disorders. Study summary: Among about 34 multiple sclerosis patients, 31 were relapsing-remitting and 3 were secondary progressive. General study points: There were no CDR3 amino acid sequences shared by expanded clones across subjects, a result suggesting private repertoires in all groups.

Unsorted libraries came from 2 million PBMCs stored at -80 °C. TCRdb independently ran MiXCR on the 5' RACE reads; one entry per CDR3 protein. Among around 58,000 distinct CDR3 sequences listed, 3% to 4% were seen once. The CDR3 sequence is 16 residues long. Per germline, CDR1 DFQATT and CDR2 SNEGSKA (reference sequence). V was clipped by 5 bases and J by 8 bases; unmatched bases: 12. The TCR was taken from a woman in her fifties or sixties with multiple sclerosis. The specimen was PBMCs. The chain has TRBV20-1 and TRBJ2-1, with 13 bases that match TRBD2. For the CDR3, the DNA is TGCAGTGCTCCTCGGACTAGCGGGAGCGGAAGGTATGAGCAGTTCTTC. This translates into CSAPRTSGSGRYEQFF.